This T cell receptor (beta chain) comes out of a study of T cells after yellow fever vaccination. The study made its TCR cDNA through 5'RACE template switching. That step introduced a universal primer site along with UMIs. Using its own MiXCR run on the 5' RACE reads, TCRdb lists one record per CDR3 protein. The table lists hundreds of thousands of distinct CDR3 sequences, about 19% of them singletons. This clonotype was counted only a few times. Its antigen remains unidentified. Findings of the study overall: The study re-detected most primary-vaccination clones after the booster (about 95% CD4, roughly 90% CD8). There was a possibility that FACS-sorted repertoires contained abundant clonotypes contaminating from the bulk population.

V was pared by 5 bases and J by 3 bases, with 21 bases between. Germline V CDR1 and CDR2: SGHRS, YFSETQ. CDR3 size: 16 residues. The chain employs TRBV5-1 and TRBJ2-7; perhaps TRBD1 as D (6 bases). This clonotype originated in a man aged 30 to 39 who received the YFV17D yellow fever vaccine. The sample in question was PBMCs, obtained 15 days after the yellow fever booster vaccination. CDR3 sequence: CASSTDAWTADYEQYF. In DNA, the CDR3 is TGCGCCAGCAGTACGGACGCTTGGACAGCGGACTACGAGCAGTACTTC.